In its sample, the clone carrying this T cell receptor beta chain was seen many times. The antigen remains undetermined. TCRdb independently ran MiXCR on the multiplex PCR reads; one entry per CDR3 protein. The sample has about 63,000 distinct CDR3 sequences, 45% to 65% seen once. The sample comes from a study of breast tumors, draining lymph nodes, adjacent tissues. CDR1 and CDR2 from the germline V gene are LGHNA and YNFKEQ. V was pared by 6 bases and J by 7 bases, with 7 bases between. The CDR3 consists of 11 residues. Study observations and caveats: Compared with lymph nodes, tumors were less diverse; compared with nontumor tissue, more. Compared with basal-like, luminal-like tumors shared significantly more repertoire with nontumor tissue. That most tumor T cells come from lymph nodes remained unproven. Most tumor T cells seemingly derive from lymph node, then expand in tumor.

The source material was breast tumor tissue. The source is a female donor with breast cancer. Some clones in this sample may be carry-over from other donors' samples. The chain carries TRBV4-2 and TRBJ2-1; no clear D. The CDR3 loop is CASSQVNEQFF. The CDR3 DNA sequence: TGTGCCAGCAGTCAGGTGAATGAGCAGTTCTTC.